Shown below are 22 T cell receptor beta chains from a single sample sequenced in a study of early T cells in non-severe SARS-CoV-2 infection. TCRdb ran MiXCR on the 5' RACE reads and lists one entry per CDR3 protein. Of approximately 90,000 distinct CDR3 sequences in the sample, approximately 16% are singletons; the top ten hold about 5%. Source: whole blood, taken at baseline. The source is an adult who was a healthcare worker with PCR-confirmed SARS-CoV-2 infection or an uninfected control (not recorded which).

The rearrangement joins TRBV7-9 to TRBJ1-1; no reliable D call. The V and J ends lost 5 bases and 1 base respectively, with 8 bases between them. The CDR3 is made up of 13 amino acids. Germline loops: CDR1 SEHNR, CDR2 FQNEAQ (reference sequence). The CDR3 reads CASSPPRNTEAFF. DNA of the CDR3: TGTGCCAGCAGCCCCCCCAGGAACACTGAAGCTTTCTTT.

This clonotype has a handful of counts. The J gene is TRBJ2-5, the V gene TRBV29-1; possibly TRBD2 for D (5 bases). CDR1 is SQVTM and CDR2 is ANQGSEA in the germline V gene. V gave up 7 bases and J gave up 1 base, with 16 bases separating them. CDR3 length equals 14 residues. The CDR3 nucleotides read TGCAGCGCGCCCGGCCGGAGCGGCCAAGAGACCCAGTACTTC. Residues: CSAPGRSGQETQYF.

This clonotype has just a few counts. The chain is built from TRBV4-1 and TRBJ2-1; 10 bases align to TRBD2. V shed 4 bases and J 6 bases; nucleotides not matched to a gene: 6. The germline CDR1 and CDR2 sequences are MGHRA and YSYEKL. The CDR3 length is 15 residues. The CDR3 region is CASSLPSGSSNEQFF. The CDR3 DNA is TGCGCCAGCAGCCTACCTAGCGGGAGTAGCAATGAGCAGTTCTTC.

This clonotype was observed a handful of times. The rearrangement uses TRBV2 and TRBJ2-7; unclear D gene. CDR3 length: 14 residues. Germline CDR1 is SNHLY and CDR2 is FYNNEI. The germline V and J ends were trimmed by 1 base and 1 base, with 8 bases remaining between them. The CDR3 DNA reads TGTGCCAGCAGTGAAGACGGAAAGTCCTACGAGCAGTACTTC. Its translation is CASSEDGKSYEQYF.

The V gene is TRBV12-3 or TRBV12-4, the J gene TRBJ1-1; D is perhaps TRBD1 (5 bases). Trimming pared 6 bases from V and 10 bases from J, leaving 12 bases between. The CDR3 runs to 11 residues. The DNA of the CDR3 is TGTGCCAGCAGCAGGGATTTGGGAGCTTTCTTT. It codes for CASSRDLGAFF.

The genes are TRBV6-1 and TRBJ2-1; 7 nucleotides line up with TRBD1. CDR3 length: 15 amino acids. The J segment lost 0 bases and the V segment lost 7 bases, leaving 6 bases of the junction unmatched. CDR1 and CDR2 (germline): MNHNS, SASEGT. CDR3 loop: CASIGTESSYNEQFF. In DNA, the CDR3 is TGTGCCAGCATCGGGACAGAAAGCTCCTACAATGAGCAGTTCTTC.

This clonotype was recorded a few times. The J gene is TRBJ2-5, the V gene TRBV11-2; tentative D call: TRBD2 (5 bases). Germline CDR1 reads SGHAT; CDR2 reads FQNNGV. The CDR3 consists of 13 residues. Trimming cost V 3 bases and J 4 bases, with 9 bases left between them. The CDR3 region has the DNA TGTGCCAGCAGCTTCGCGGGCGCAGAGACCCAGTACTTC. It specifies CASSFAGAETQYF.

V gene TRBV28 combines with J gene TRBJ1-2; possibly TRBD1 for D (5 bases). The CDR3 length is 13 residues. V was cut by 6 bases and J by 3 bases, with 11 bases left in between. Germline V gene sequence: CDR1 MDHEN, CDR2 SYDVKM. The CDR3 region is CASRSTVDYGYTF. For the CDR3, the DNA is TGTGCCAGCAGATCGACAGTCGACTATGGCTACACCTTC.

This clonotype has at least ten counts. The rearrangement links TRBV6-4 to TRBJ2-1, with 8 bases matching TRBD2. The CDR3 is 14 amino acids. Germline assignment: CDR1 MRHNA and CDR2 SNTAGT. Germline trimming cut 6 bases from V and 15 bases from J; bases unmatched to any gene: 16. The CDR3 sequence is CASSSGGDGSAAFF. The CDR3 nucleotides read TGTGCCAGCAGCTCCGGGGGGGACGGTTCGGCCGCGTTCTTC.

The chain employs TRBV7-2 and TRBJ1-5; D is undetermined. V gave up 5 bases and J gave up 3 bases, with 8 bases separating them. The CDR3 extends over 13 amino acids. The V gene's germline CDR1 is SGHTA and CDR2 FQGNSA. The CDR3 DNA reads TGTGCCAGCAGCCGGTCAGCCAATCAGCCCCAGCATTTT. Encoded protein: CASSRSANQPQHF.

This clonotype was observed a few times. The chain links TRBV28 to TRBJ2-7; 8 positions match TRBD1. Per germline, CDR1 MDHEN and CDR2 SYDVKM. The CDR3 totals 16 residues. The trim removed 7 bases at V and 4 bases at J, leaving 15 bases unmatched. The CDR3 region is CASTLGAGGASYEQYF. The CDR3 coding sequence is TGTGCCAGCACCCTGGGGGCAGGGGGCGCGTCTTACGAGCAGTACTTC.

This clonotype has at least ten counts. This sequence joins TRBV7-9 and TRBJ2-3, with D maybe TRBD2 (5 bases). Per germline, CDR1 SEHNR and CDR2 FQNEAQ (reference sequence). This CDR3 has 15 residues. V dropped 7 bases and J dropped 5 bases, with 19 bases sitting between them. The CDR3 region has the DNA TGTGCCAGCACCAAAAAGACTAACCCGGGAGATACGCAGTATTTT. Translating gives CASTKKTNPGDTQYF. The full variable domain, completed using reference TRBV7-9 and TRBJ2-3, is DTGVSQNPRHKITKRGQNVTFRCDPISEHNRLYWYRQTLGQGPEFLTYFQNEAQLEKSRLLSDRFSAERPKGSFSTLEIQRTEQGDSAMYLCASTKKTNPGDTQYFGPGTRLTVL.

This clonotype appeared a few times. The junction departs from germline at one end; a sequencing error may be responsible. V usage is TRBV2 and J usage is TRBJ2-7, with unresolved D. Germline values: CDR1 SNHLY, CDR2 FYNNEI. CDR3 length: 12 amino acids. CDR3 sequence (DNA): TGTGCCAGCCAGGATGGGTCCTTCGAGCAGTACTTC. Translated: CASQDGSFEQYF. Looking up the rest from reference TRBV2 and TRBJ2-7 gives the full variable domain: EPEVTQTPSHQVTQMGQEVILRCVPISNHLYFYWYRQILGQKVEFLVSFYNNEISEKSEIFDDQFSVERPDGSNFTLKIRSTKLEDSAMYFCASQDGSFEQYFGPGTRLTVT.

This clonotype was observed a handful of times. The V gene is TRBV2, the J gene TRBJ2-7; 10 bases match TRBD2. J lost 6 bases, V lost 2 bases, and 7 bases had no gene match. Looked up from germline, CDR1 is SNHLY and CDR2 is FYNNEI. The CDR3 is made up of 15 amino acids. The DNA for the CDR3 is TGTGCCAGCAGTGAACTAGCGGGAGTTTCCGGCGAGCAGTACTTC. This translates into CASSELAGVSGEQYF.

Concerning this clonotype itself: The conserved phenylalanine or tryptophan normally closing the CDR3 is absent here, so this likely arose from a read error. V usage is TRBV29-1 and J usage is TRBJ2-2, with D tentatively TRBD2 (5 bases). This CDR3 is built from 14 residues. The V end was cut by 7 bases, the J end by 6 bases, with 18 bases between. CDR1 and CDR2 from the germline V gene are SQVTM and ANQGSEA. CDR3 sequence (DNA): TGCAGCGCACCCGGGGTCGGGGAGCCCGGGGAGCTGTTTTCT. Its protein product is CSAPGVGEPGELFS.

The chain carries TRBV28 and TRBJ1-4; D remains ambiguous. This CDR3 is 12 amino acids long. V was cut by 5 bases and J by 8 bases, with 9 bases left in between. The germline V gene encodes CDR1 MDHEN and CDR2 SYDVKM. The DNA of the CDR3 is TGTGCCAGCAGTCCGCAGGCAGAAAAACTGTTTTTT. This translates into CASSPQAEKLFF. Complete variable domain (other parts from reference TRBV28 and TRBJ1-4): DVKVTQSSRYLVKRTGEKVFLECVQDMDHENMFWYRQDPGLGLRLIYFSYDVKMKEKGDIPEGYSVSREKKERFSLILESASTNQTSMYLCASSPQAEKLFFGSGTQLSVL.

This clonotype was detected only a few times. The V call is TRBV20-1, the J call TRBJ2-1; D is perhaps TRBD1 or TRBD2 (5 bases each). Trimming pared 1 base from V and 6 bases from J, leaving 7 bases between. Germline CDR1 reads DFQATT; CDR2 reads SNEGSKA (reference sequence). This CDR3 is 12 amino acids long. DNA for the CDR3: TGCAGTGCTAGAGCAGGGACCAATGAGCAGTTCTTC. Protein: CSARAGTNEQFF.

This chain links TRBV13 with TRBJ2-3; D ambiguous. The CDR3 is 15 amino acids. Between the trimmed V and J ends, which lost 1 base and 4 bases, there was a span of 12 bases. Germline loops: CDR1 PRHDT, CDR2 FYEKMQ (reference sequence). The CDR3 sequence is CASSLEANLSDTQYF. CDR3 DNA sequence: TGTGCCAGCAGCTTAGAGGCCAATCTTTCAGATACGCAGTATTTT.

This chain connects TRBV7-2 to TRBJ2-1; the match to TRBD2 covers 13 bases. Germline loops: CDR1 SGHTA, CDR2 FQGNSA. The CDR3 has 15 residues. V lost 5 bases to trimming and J lost 5 bases; unmatched junction nucleotides: 3. This CDR3 reads CASSRGLAGNNEQFF. In DNA, the CDR3 is TGTGCCAGCAGCCGGGGACTAGCGGGGAACAATGAGCAGTTCTTC.

The chain has TRBV5-1 and TRBJ1-2; TRBD1 agrees at 7 bases. This CDR3 is 11 amino acids long. The V segment lost 3 bases and the J segment 14 bases; nucleotides outside the gene matches: 7. CDR1 and CDR2 (germline): SGHRS, YFSETQ. Written as DNA, the CDR3 is TGCGCCAGCAGCTCCACAGGGGAACGAACCTTC. This sequence encodes CASSSTGERTF.

This chain uses TRBV6-1 with TRBJ2-1; D could derive from TRBD1 or TRBD2 (5 bases each). V gave up 4 bases and J gave up 7 bases, with 14 bases separating them. The CDR3 extends over 14 amino acids. CDR1 and CDR2 (germline): MNHNS, SASEGT. The CDR3 spells CASSAAGTPNEQFF. The CDR3, as DNA: TGTGCCAGCAGTGCCGCCGGGACGCCGAATGAGCAGTTCTTC.

A remark on this clonotype: One end of the junction does not line up with germline, which may come from a read error. The DNA of the CDR3 is TGCGCCAACAGCTCCGCAGATACGCAGTATTTT. It translates to CANSSADTQYF. This rearrangement joins TRBV5-1 to TRBJ2-3; D is undetermined. Germline V gives CDR1 SGHRS, CDR2 YFSETQ. The CDR3 consists of 11 residues.